This entry describes one T cell receptor beta chain. This receptor's antigen is unknown. Within one base of it there is no much larger clone, and no base qualities were kept. Trimming accounts for 3 bases at V and 2 bases at J, while the number of junction bases matched to no gene is 8. As encoded in the germline V gene, CDR1 is SGHTA while CDR2 is FQGTGA. The CDR3 measures 18 amino acids from cysteine to phenylalanine. Just CDR3 DNA is preserved here, 54 bases in frame from base 1. Donors were healthy HIV-negative adults with no recently reported acute infections or vaccinations. Every donor was a Caucasian adult residing in Nashville, Tennessee, USA. CD4+ T cells were enriched through magnetic negative selection, after which naive cells were positively selected on CD45RA and the remaining negative fraction served as the memory subset. Blood was obtained by leukapheresis, after which PBMCs were separated by Ficoll-Histopaque density gradient centrifugation and cryopreserved in liquid nitrogen vapor phase. Purity and quantity of every magnetically sorted T cell population were checked by analytical flow cytometry. Each sorted fraction had its genomic DNA isolated and then quantified by UV absorbance on a Nanodrop 2000c.

The sample is drawn from a study of shared clonotypes between healthy human individuals (dated by TCRdb to about 2020). Broadly, across the study: The cohort comprised a couple of women and a few men aged 18 to 49 years. Between about 0.94 and 8.9 billion PBMCs per donor were obtained by leukapheresis. Different laboratories and diverse techniques were used to prepare libraries and sequence TCR repertoires, to increase sequencing depth and limit assay-specific biases. Blood TCR repertoires of a handful of healthy adults were deeply sequenced to estimate repertoire size and the extent of clonotype sharing between individuals. For each donor, CD4 naive and CD4 memory were each given three plates, CD8 naive was given two plates, and CD8 memory was given one plate.

Using the deep immunoSEQ assay, TCR CDR3 regions were amplified from genomic DNA by multiplex PCR. For each cell subset, the extracted genomic DNA was distributed evenly across all wells of several immunoSEQ 96-well plates, and each plate served as one replicate. For sorted subsets, each replicate PCR was loaded with approximately 190 ng genomic DNA, equivalent to some 27,000 T cell genomes. The purified libraries were quantified using a Qubit 3.0 fluorometer, sized with a Bioanalyzer 2100, and then quantified again using the KAPA Library Quantification kit. Every immunoSEQ 96-well plate was sequenced on a separate single-read 150-cycle Illumina NextSeq 550 flow cell. The original pipeline was this. Because the immunoSEQ output held only junctional sequences and lacked quality scores, the filtering could not match the filtering applied to full-length reads. To assign V/J genes and CDR3, sequences were annotated against IMGT germline references using PyIR, a Python wrapper for IgBLAST v1.9. Reads were filtered out if the reads had weak V/J assignments (E-value above 1e-6), no CDR3, stop codons, out-of-frame junctions, or ambiguous translated residues. A V3J clonotype was defined by an identical inferred V gene, J gene, and CDR3 amino acid sequence. Percentage overlap between repertoires was calculated by dividing the number of shared unique clonotypes by the size of the smaller repertoire. Repertoire richness was assessed with RTK rarefaction, the Chao1 estimator, and Recon v2.1 estimates of unobserved clonotypes. Generation probabilities were computed with OLGA for all TCRbeta clonotypes obtained by the gDNA method from four donors. The source is immuneACCESS, and TCRdb retained only in-frame sequences with V and J called. Part of the clones is not carried over; for the studies checked, unresolved V genes explain less than half of this, and the remainder is unexplained. V and J calls and clone size come straight from that table; D and trimming were deduced from the DNA. Across this sample there are more than 900,000 clones, with about 84% seen only once. Together, the top ten hold 0.61% of the sample.

General conclusions and limits of the study: Naive subsets generally had larger estimated clonotype richness than memory subsets did. Compared with non-shared clonotypes, the clonotypes found in all four sorted-subset donors had higher generation probabilities. Rarefaction of sorted-subset datasets indicated incomplete sequencing despite the large sequencing depth. Sharing across several donors was observed for roughly 5.4% of naive CD4, under 4% of naive CD8, 2% to 2.5% of memory CD4, and about 0.4% of memory CD8 clonotypes. Only blood was sampled, and tissue TCR repertoires likely differ from those in blood. Because the study included only a small number of donors, the genetic and exposure-history diversity represented was limited. Pairwise subsampling led to the expectation that sequencing depth would affect the degree of clonotype sharing among donors.

The chain employs TRBV7-3 and TRBJ2-5; 14 central nucleotides agree with TRBD2. The specimen sequenced was memory CD4+ T cells from PBMCs. The cell subset or site label, read with the paper, signifies: CD45RA-negative fraction. This sequence originates from a man aged 18 to 29 in good health. Some clones in this sample may be carry-over from other donors' samples. The DNA sequence is given as TGTGCCAGCAGCTTCGGACTAGCGGGAGGATCGTGGCAAGAGACCCAGTACTTC. Its protein reads: CASSFGLAGGSWQETQYF.